These 26 T cell receptor beta chains came from one sample sequenced in a study of blood T cell repertoires in COVID-19. TCRdb keeps only in-frame clones here, not all; method: immunoSEQ multiplex PCR. The table has 20,000 to 30,000 clones, about four fifths seen once. The sample taken for sequencing was peripheral blood. The receptor set was obtained from a human donor in a cohort sampled during active COVID-19.

CDR3 loop: CASSNQRLAGGSGHETQYF. The CDR3 bases are TGTGCCAGCAGTAATCAACGACTAGCGGGGGGGTCTGGCCACGAGACCCAGTACTTC. The V call is TRBV2, the J call TRBJ2-5, with 14 bases lining up with TRBD2. The V and J ends lost 5 bases and 5 bases, in that order; junction bases with no gene match: 16. The CDR3 spans 19 residues. Germline-derived CDR1 and CDR2 are SNHLY and FYNNEI.

The chain's CDR3 is CASSYLAGGSDTQYF. The CDR3 nucleotides are TGTGCCAGCAGTTACTTAGCGGGAGGGTCTGATACGCAGTATTTT. The rearrangement joins TRBV6-6 to TRBJ2-3; 11 nucleotides line up with TRBD2. Germline lookup yields CDR1 MNHNY and CDR2 SVGAGI (reference sequence). This CDR3 is 15 amino acids long. The V segment lost 1 base and the J segment 6 bases; nucleotides outside the gene matches: 3.

V is TRBV9 and J is TRBJ2-7; TRBD2 is a possible D gene (5 bases). This CDR3 region has 15 residues. Germline assignment: CDR1 SGDLS and CDR2 YYNGEE. With 4 bases removed from V and 1 base from J, the gap between germline ends came to 15 bases. The CDR3 region is CASSTENGISYEQYF. The CDR3 DNA follows: TGTGCCAGCAGCACGGAAAACGGGATTTCCTACGAGCAGTACTTC.

V usage is TRBV7-9 and J usage is TRBJ2-4, with D tentatively TRBD2 (5 bases). CDR1 is SEHNR and CDR2 is FQNEAQ in the germline V gene (reference sequence). The CDR3 sequence is 14 residues long. V lost 4 bases, J lost 10 bases, and 17 bases lay in between. CDR3: CASSSGVSLGIQYF. CDR3 DNA: TGTGCCAGCAGCTCCGGGGTTAGTTTAGGGATTCAGTACTTC.

V is TRBV14 and J is TRBJ1-6; D is ambiguous. The CDR3 loop spans 12 amino acids. Trimming stripped 1 base from V and 8 bases from J, with 3 bases between. Germline values: CDR1 SGHDN, CDR2 FVKESK. The chain's CDR3 is CASSQAYSPLHF. The CDR3 region has the DNA TGTGCCAGCAGCCAAGCATATTCACCCCTCCACTTT.

The V gene is TRBV29-1, the J gene TRBJ2-7; D is possibly TRBD1 (5 bases). V dropped 5 bases and J dropped 0 bases, with 11 bases sitting between them. CDR3 size: 13 residues. The germline V gene has CDR1 SQVTM and CDR2 ANQGSEA. The CDR3 loop reads CSVSTGSSYEQYF. The CDR3 region has the DNA TGCAGCGTTAGTACAGGAAGCTCCTACGAGCAGTACTTC.

The chain couples TRBV25-1 to TRBJ2-5; D is perhaps TRBD2 (7 bases). CDR1 and CDR2 (germline): MGHDK, SYGVNS. The V end was cut by 10 bases, the J end by 3 bases, with 30 bases between. The CDR3 is made up of 18 amino acids. The CDR3 loop is CANLSGTPGGGREETQYF. The CDR3 coding sequence is TGTGCCAATCTCTCCGGGACACCCGGCGGCGGGAGAGAAGAGACCCAGTACTTC.

V is TRBV3-1 (or the pseudogene TRBV3-2) and J is TRBJ1-1, with D uncertain. CDR3 length equals 14 residues. With 1 base removed from V and 2 bases from J, the gap between germline ends came to 8 bases. CDR1 and CDR2 from the germline V gene are LGHDT and YNNKEL (reference sequence). The chain's CDR3 is CASSQGAANTEAFF. The DNA of the CDR3 is TGTGCCAGCAGCCAAGGGGCAGCAAACACTGAAGCTTTCTTT.

The rearrangement links TRBV30 to TRBJ2-5; TRBD1 might be the D (7 bases). The germline V and J ends were trimmed by 0 bases and 2 bases, with 13 bases remaining between them. This CDR3 spans 15 amino acids. Germline values: CDR1 GTSNPN, CDR2 SVGIG (reference sequence). CDR3 region: CAWSVRGTAQETQYF. The CDR3 nucleotides are TGTGCCTGGAGTGTACGCGGGACAGCACAAGAGACCCAGTACTTC. Full variable domain (remainder filled in from reference TRBV30 and TRBJ2-5): SQTIHQWPATLVQPVGSPLSLECTVEGTSNPNLYWYRQAAGRGLQLLFYSVGIGQISSEVPQNLSASRPQDRQFILSSKKLLLSDSGFYLCAWSVRGTAQETQYFGPGTRLLVL.

This chain links TRBV7-2 with TRBJ2-2; 8 positions match TRBD1. The CDR3 is 17 amino acids. The J segment lost 5 bases and the V segment lost 2 bases, leaving 10 bases of the junction unmatched. Germline loops: CDR1 SGHTA, CDR2 FQGNSA. The CDR3 DNA is TGTGCCAGCAGCTTACGACCAGGGGGCGCGGCGACCGGGGAGCTGTTTTTT. This encodes CASSLRPGGAATGELFF.

This clone was counted only a few times. The CDR3 DNA sequence: TGTGCCATCAGGGGCACAGGGGGAGCCTACGAGCAGTACTTC. Amino acids: CAIRGTGGAYEQYF. The chain couples TRBV10-3 to TRBJ2-7; 8 bases match TRBD1. The CDR3 length is 14 residues. Germline V CDR1 and CDR2: ENHRY, SYGVKD. The V and J ends lost 6 bases and 2 bases, in that order; junction bases with no gene match: 6.

The J gene is TRBJ2-3, the V gene TRBV6-8; perhaps TRBD2 as D (5 bases). The CDR3 sequence is 10 residues long. V was pared by 10 bases and J by 6 bases, with 8 bases between. CDR1 is MNHGY, CDR2 SAAAGT, per germline. CDR3 in DNA: TGTGCCACCAGGAGGGATACGCAGTATTTT. This encodes CATRRDTQYF.

The V gene is TRBV27, the J gene TRBJ2-6; TRBD1 is a possible D gene (5 bases). V shed 6 bases and J shed 0 bases, with 6 bases lying between them. The CDR3 consists of 14 residues. Germline V gene sequence: CDR1 MNHEY, CDR2 SMNVEV (reference sequence). CDR3: CASRQVSGANVLTF. DNA for the CDR3: TGTGCCAGCAGACAGGTCTCTGGGGCCAACGTCCTGACTTTC.

The rearrangement links TRBV6-5 to TRBJ1-1; D is unclear. From germline, CDR1 is MNHEY and CDR2 SVGAGI. V gave up 2 bases and J gave up 8 bases, with 6 bases separating them. This CDR3 is 11 amino acids long. The CDR3 reads CASSYQSEAFF. CDR3 nucleotides: TGTGCCAGCAGTTACCAGTCAGAAGCTTTCTTT.

V is TRBV7-2 and J is TRBJ2-1; 7 nucleotides line up with TRBD2. The germline gives CDR1 SGHTA, CDR2 FQGNSA. The CDR3 has 17 amino acids. The V gene end was trimmed by 1 base and the J gene end by 6 bases; junction bases not matched to a gene: 12. The CDR3 protein is CASSLELRGGGVNEQFF. The CDR3 DNA reads as TGTGCCAGCAGCTTAGAGTTGCGTGGGGGGGGAGTCAATGAGCAGTTCTTC.

The V and J genes are TRBV7-3 and TRBJ2-3; 9 nucleotides agree with TRBD2. CDR1 and CDR2 from the germline V gene are SGHTA and FQGTGA. The CDR3 length is 19 residues. Losses at the gene ends were 1 base for V and 0 bases for J; bases not matched to a gene: 11. The CDR3 loop is CASSLKSSGVFASTDTQYF. The CDR3 coding sequence is TGTGCCAGCAGCTTAAAATCTAGCGGGGTCTTCGCTAGCACAGATACGCAGTATTTT.

The chain couples TRBV4-3 to TRBJ1-6, with D unclear. Germline CDR1 and CDR2: LGHNA and YSLEER. CDR3 length: 17 amino acids. Trimming took 0 bases from V and 0 from J, leaving 9 bases between them. The chain's CDR3 is CASSQDLFSSYNSPLHF. CDR3 DNA: TGCGCCAGCAGCCAAGATCTGTTCAGCTCCTATAATTCACCCCTCCACTTT.

The chain combines TRBV18 with TRBJ2-1; 11 bases match TRBD1. From germline, CDR1 is KGHSH and CDR2 LQKENI. This CDR3 is 15 amino acids long. With 5 bases clipped from V and 7 bases from J, the junction kept 7 bases outside the gene matches. The CDR3 here is CASSSGQGERNEQFF. The CDR3 nucleotides are TGTGCCAGCTCATCGGGACAGGGGGAGAGGAATGAGCAGTTCTTC.

V gene TRBV6-2 or TRBV6-3 combines with J gene TRBJ1-2; TRBD1 matches 7 bases. In germline, CDR1 is MNHEY, CDR2 SVGEGT. V trimming: 5 bases; J trimming: 4 bases; junction bases outside the gene matches: 4. The CDR3 is made up of 13 amino acids. CDR3 sequence reads: CASSDRAFYGYTF. CDR3 nucleotides: TGTGCCAGCAGTGACAGGGCGTTCTATGGCTACACCTTC.

This sequence joins TRBV6-1 and TRBJ1-3; D is unresolved. Trimming removed 1 base from V and 4 bases from J, with 8 bases in between. The CDR3 loop spans 14 amino acids. Germline values: CDR1 MNHNS, CDR2 SASEGT. The CDR3 sequence: CASSEVGVGNTIYF. CDR3 bases: TGTGCCAGCAGTGAAGTAGGAGTAGGAAACACCATATATTTT.

The CDR3 DNA reads as TGTGCCAGCAGCCCCCGACAGGGGGCGGCAGATACGCAGTATTTT. It encodes CASSPRQGAADTQYF. The chain recombines TRBV9 with TRBJ2-3; 10 positions agree with TRBD1. This CDR3 contains 15 residues. Germline V gives CDR1 SGDLS, CDR2 YYNGEE. After removal of 4 bases from V and 4 bases from J, the junction contained 6 bases not matched to a gene.

This chain connects TRBV25-1 to TRBJ2-3, with 8 positions matching TRBD1. Germline CDR1 and CDR2: MGHDK and SYGVNS. J gave up 0 bases and V 6 bases, and 5 bases lay outside the gene matches. The CDR3 length is 15 residues. The CDR3 DNA reads as TGTGCCAGCAGGGGACAGGCCCCTAGCACAGATACGCAGTATTTT. Its translation: CASRGQAPSTDTQYF. Complete variable domain (other parts from reference TRBV25-1 and TRBJ2-3): EADIYQTPRYLVIGTGKKITLECSQTMGHDKMYWYQQDPGMELHLIHYSYGVNSTEKGDLSSESTVSRIRTEHFPLTLESARPSHTSQYLCASRGQAPSTDTQYFGPGTRLTVL.

V gene TRBV7-6 combines with J gene TRBJ1-2; D gene uncertain. Trimming stripped 1 base from V and 5 bases from J, with 14 bases between. The CDR3 spans 15 residues. Germline V CDR1 and CDR2: SGHVS, FNYEAQ. The DNA for the CDR3 is TGTGCCAGCAGCTTAGGATCAGGTCCCCTGTATGGCTACACCTTC. Translated: CASSLGSGPLYGYTF. Full variable domain (remainder filled in from reference TRBV7-6 and TRBJ1-2): GAGVSQSPRYKVTKRGQDVALRCDPISGHVSLYWYRQALGQGPEFLTYFNYEAQQDKSGLPNDRFSAERPEGSISTLTIQRTEQRDSAMYRCASSLGSGPLYGYTFGSGTRLTVV.

This chain uses TRBV11-2 with TRBJ2-7, with TRBD1 matching 9 bases. The CDR3 totals 14 residues. V was clipped by 4 bases and J by 5 bases; unmatched bases: 6. CDR1 is SGHAT, CDR2 FQNNGV, per germline. CDR3 residues: CASSYWTGEDEQYF. As DNA, the CDR3 is TGTGCCAGCAGCTATTGGACAGGGGAGGACGAGCAGTACTTC.

The chain carries TRBV28 and TRBJ2-1; 7 positions match TRBD2. Germline V gene lookup returns CDR1 MDHEN and CDR2 SYDVKM. The CDR3 has 15 amino acids. After removal of 6 bases from V and 5 bases from J, the junction contained 10 bases not matched to a gene. Here the CDR3 DNA reads TGTGCCAGCAGCAGAGCGGGATTAAAGGACAATGAGCAGTTCTTC. Translating gives CASSRAGLKDNEQFF.

This rearrangement joins TRBV5-6 to TRBJ2-3; possibly TRBD1 for D (6 bases). Trimming pared 4 bases from V and 5 bases from J, leaving 14 bases between. CDR3 size: 14 residues. Germline lookup yields CDR1 SGHDT and CDR2 YYEEEE. The CDR3 DNA reads as TGTGCCAGCAGCGAAGGACAGCTAAGAGATACGCAGTATTTT. As protein: CASSEGQLRDTQYF.